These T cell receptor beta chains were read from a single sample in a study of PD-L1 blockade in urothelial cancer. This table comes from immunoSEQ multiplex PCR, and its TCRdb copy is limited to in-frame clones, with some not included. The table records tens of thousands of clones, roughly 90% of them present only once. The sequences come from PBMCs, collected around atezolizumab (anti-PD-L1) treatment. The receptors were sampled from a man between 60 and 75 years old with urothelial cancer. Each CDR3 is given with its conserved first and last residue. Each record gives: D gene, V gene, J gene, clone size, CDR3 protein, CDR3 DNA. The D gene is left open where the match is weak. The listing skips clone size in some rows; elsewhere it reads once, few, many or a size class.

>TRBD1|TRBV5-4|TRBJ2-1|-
CASSRDSEQFF
TGTGCCAGCAGCCGGGACAGTGAGCAGTTCTTC
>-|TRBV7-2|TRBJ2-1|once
CASGTGGGGEQFF
TGTGCCAGCGGAACAGGGGGGGGCGGTGAGCAGTTCTTC
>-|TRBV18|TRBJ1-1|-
CASSPLDSIEAFF
TGTGCCAGCTCACCACTCGACAGCATTGAAGCTTTCTTT
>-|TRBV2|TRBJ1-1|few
CARQLTEAFF
TGTGCCAGACAACTAACTGAAGCTTTCTTT
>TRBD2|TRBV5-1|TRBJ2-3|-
CASSTGLAGGRPSTDTQYF
TGCGCCAGCAGCACCGGACTAGCGGGGGGCCGACCATCCACAGATACGCAGTATTTT
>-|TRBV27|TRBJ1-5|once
CASSLSGGGQPQHF
TGTGCCAGCAGTTTATCGGGGGGGGGACAGCCCCAGCATTTT
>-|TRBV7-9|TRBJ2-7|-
CASSYDRRVHEQYF
TGTGCCAGCAGCTACGACAGGAGAGTCCACGAGCAGTACTTC
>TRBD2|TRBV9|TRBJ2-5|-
CASNLHSGTQETQYF
TGTGCCAGCAATCTACATAGCGGGACACAAGAGACCCAGTACTTC
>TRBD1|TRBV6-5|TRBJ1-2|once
CASSLTGTGFGGYTF
TGTGCCAGCAGTCTCACCGGGACAGGGTTTGGGGGCTACACCTTC
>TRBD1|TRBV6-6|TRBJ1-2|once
CASSRDRAYGYTF
TGTGCCAGCAGTCGGGACAGGGCCTATGGCTACACCTTC
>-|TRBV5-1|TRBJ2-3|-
CASSLPPQRSTDTQYF
TGCGCCAGCAGCCTTCCTCCCCAACGGTCCACAGATACGCAGTATTTT
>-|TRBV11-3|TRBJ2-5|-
CASSTAGVEGAQYF
TGTGCCAGCAGCACCGCAGGGGTTGAGGGTGCCCAGTACTTC
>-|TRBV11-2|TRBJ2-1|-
CASSSEKLASFLNEQFF
TGTGCCAGCAGCTCTGAAAAACTAGCTTCTTTTTTGAATGAGCAGTTCTTC
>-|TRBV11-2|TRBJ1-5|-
CASSLAVTGTLQPQHF
TGTGCCAGCAGCTTAGCCGTTACCGGGACATTGCAGCCCCAGCATTTT
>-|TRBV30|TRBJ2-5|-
CAWSAPREGAQYF
TGTGCCTGGAGTGCCCCTAGGGAAGGGGCCCAGTACTTC
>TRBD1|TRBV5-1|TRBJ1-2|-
CASSPLQGGNGYTF
TGCGCCAGCAGCCCATTACAGGGGGGGAATGGCTACACCTTC
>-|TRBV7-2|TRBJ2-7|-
CASRDSGTYEQYF
TGTGCCAGCAGGGACAGTGGAACCTACGAGCAGTACTTC
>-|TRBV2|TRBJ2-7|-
CASSGRSVRFF
TGTGCCAGCAGTGGACGAAGCGTTCGTTTCTTC
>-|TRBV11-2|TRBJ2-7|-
CASRPGGSYEQYF
TGTGCCAGCCGACCCGGAGGCTCCTACGAGCAGTACTTC
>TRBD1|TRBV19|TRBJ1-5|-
CASSIQARTGGDQPQHF
TGTGCCAGTAGTATTCAAGCCCGGACAGGGGGAGATCAGCCCCAGCATTTT
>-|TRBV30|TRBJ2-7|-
CAWSYGRAYEQYF
TGTGCCTGGAGTTACGGCAGGGCCTACGAGCAGTACTTC
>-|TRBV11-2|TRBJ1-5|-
CASSPTGDNQPQHF
TGTGCCAGCAGCCCAACGGGGGACAATCAGCCCCAGCATTTT
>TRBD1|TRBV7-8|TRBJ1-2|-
CASSLRGTVNYGYTF
TGTGCCAGCAGCTTAAGGGGGACAGTCAACTATGGCTACACCTTC
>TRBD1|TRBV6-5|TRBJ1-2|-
CASRPGQDYYGYTF
TGTGCCAGCAGACCGGGACAGGACTACTATGGCTACACCTTC
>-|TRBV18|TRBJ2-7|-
CASSPKSTGPYEQYF
TGTGCCAGCTCACCAAAGTCTACAGGCCCCTACGAGCAGTACTTC
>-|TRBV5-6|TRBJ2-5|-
CASSYRTREETQYF
TGTGCCAGCAGCTATAGGACAAGGGAAGAGACCCAGTACTTC
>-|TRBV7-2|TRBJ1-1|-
CASRPSGNTEAFF
TGTGCCAGCAGGCCCTCCGGGAACACTGAAGCTTTCTTT
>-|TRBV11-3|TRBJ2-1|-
CASSPGTINENEQFF
TGTGCCAGCAGCCCCGGGACAATAAATGAGAATGAGCAGTTCTTC
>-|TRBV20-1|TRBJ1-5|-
CSGGGGQPQHF
TGCAGTGGGGGCGGTGGTCAGCCCCAGCATTTT
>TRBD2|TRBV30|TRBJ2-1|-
CAWSDGLAEYNEQFF
TGTGCCTGGAGCGATGGACTAGCGGAATACAATGAGCAGTTCTTC
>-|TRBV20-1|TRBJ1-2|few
CSASRVNGYTF
TGCAGTGCTAGCAGGGTAAATGGCTACACCTTC
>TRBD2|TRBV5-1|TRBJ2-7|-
CASSEGLAGIYEQYF
TGCGCCAGCAGCGAGGGACTAGCGGGGATCTACGAGCAGTACTTC
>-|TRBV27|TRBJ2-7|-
CASSTRLDPSHEQYF
TGTGCCAGCAGTACGCGACTAGACCCCTCCCACGAGCAGTACTTC
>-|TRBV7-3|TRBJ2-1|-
CASSPRLGRTDNEQFF
TGTGCCAGCAGCCCAAGACTGGGGAGAACGGACAATGAGCAGTTCTTC
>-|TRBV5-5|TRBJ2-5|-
CASSSRDWPQETQYF
TGTGCCAGCAGCAGCCGGGACTGGCCCCAAGAGACCCAGTACTTC
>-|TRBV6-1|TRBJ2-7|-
CASSPSGSHEQYF
TGTGCCAGCAGCCCATCAGGGTCCCACGAGCAGTACTTC
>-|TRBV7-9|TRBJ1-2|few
CASSLAADSRESYTF
TGTGCCAGCAGCTTAGCGGCTGACTCCCGGGAAAGCTACACCTTC
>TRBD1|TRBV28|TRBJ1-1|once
CASRSPGTGPTEAFF
TGTGCCAGCAGGTCTCCCGGGACAGGGCCCACTGAAGCTTTCTTT
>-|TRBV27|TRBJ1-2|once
CASSLGQFNYGYTF
TGTGCCAGCAGTTTAGGCCAGTTCAACTATGGCTACACCTTC
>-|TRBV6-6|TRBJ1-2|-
CASSEGCF
TGTGCCAGCAGTGAGGGTTGCTTC
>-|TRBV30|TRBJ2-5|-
CAWSVGGETQYF
TGTGCCTGGAGTGTAGGGGGAGAGACCCAGTACTTC
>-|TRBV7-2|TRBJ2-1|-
CASSLAGRIGQFF
TGTGCCAGCAGCTTAGCGGGCCGAATTGGGCAGTTCTTC
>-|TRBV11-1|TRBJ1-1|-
CASSLLLNTEAFF
TGTGCCAGCAGCTTACTTCTGAACACTGAAGCTTTCTTT
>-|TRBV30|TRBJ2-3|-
CAWSPPGSSTDTQYF
TGTGCCTGGAGTCCGCCCGGGTCTAGCACAGATACGCAGTATTTT
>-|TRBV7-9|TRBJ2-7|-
CASSLAGGYEQYF
TGTGCCAGCAGCTTAGCAGGGGGCTACGAGCAGTACTTC
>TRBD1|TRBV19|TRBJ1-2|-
CASSPGTGRIPGYTF
TGTGCCAGTAGTCCCGGGACAGGGAGGATACCTGGCTACACCTTC
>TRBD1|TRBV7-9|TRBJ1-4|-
CASSSTDRAVATNEKLFF
TGTGCCAGCAGCTCCACGGACAGGGCGGTTGCAACTAATGAAAAACTGTTTTTT
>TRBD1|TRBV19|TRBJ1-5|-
CATSGQGFQPQHF
TGTGCCACCTCAGGACAGGGCTTTCAGCCCCAGCATTTT